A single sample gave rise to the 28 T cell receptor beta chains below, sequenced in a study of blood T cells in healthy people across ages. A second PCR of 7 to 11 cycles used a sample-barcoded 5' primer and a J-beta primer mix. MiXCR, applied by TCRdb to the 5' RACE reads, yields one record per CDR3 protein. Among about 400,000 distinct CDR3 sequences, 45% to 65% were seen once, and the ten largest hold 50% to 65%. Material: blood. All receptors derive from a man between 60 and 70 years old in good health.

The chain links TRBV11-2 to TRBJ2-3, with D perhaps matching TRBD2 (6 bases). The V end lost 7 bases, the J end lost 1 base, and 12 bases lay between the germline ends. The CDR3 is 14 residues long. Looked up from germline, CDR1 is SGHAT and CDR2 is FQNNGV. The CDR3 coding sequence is TGTGCCAGCATCCTTGGAGGGGGCACAGATACGCAGTATTTT. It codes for CASILGGGTDTQYF. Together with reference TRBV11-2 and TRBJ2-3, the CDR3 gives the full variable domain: EAGVAQSPRYKIIEKRQSVAFWCNPISGHATLYWYQQILGQGPKLLIQFQNNGVVDDSQLPKDRFSAERLKGVDSTLKIQPAKLEDSAVYLCASILGGGTDTQYFGPGTRLTVL.

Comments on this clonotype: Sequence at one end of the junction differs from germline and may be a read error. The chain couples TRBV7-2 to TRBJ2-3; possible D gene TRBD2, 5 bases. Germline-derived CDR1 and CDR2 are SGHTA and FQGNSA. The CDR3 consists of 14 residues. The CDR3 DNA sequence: TGTGCTAGCAGCTTAGCGCGTCAGTCAGATACGCAGTATTTT. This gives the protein CASSLARQSDTQYF.

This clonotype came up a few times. CDR3 nucleotides: TGCGCCAGCAGCCAAGCTGCAGGGGAACAAGGCTACACCTTC. Translating it yields CASSQAAGEQGYTF. This sequence joins TRBV4-3 and TRBJ1-2, with D perhaps TRBD1 (6 bases). The CDR3 runs 14 residues. CDR1 is LGHNA, CDR2 YSLEER, per germline. V lost 1 base and J lost 8, with 14 bases in between.

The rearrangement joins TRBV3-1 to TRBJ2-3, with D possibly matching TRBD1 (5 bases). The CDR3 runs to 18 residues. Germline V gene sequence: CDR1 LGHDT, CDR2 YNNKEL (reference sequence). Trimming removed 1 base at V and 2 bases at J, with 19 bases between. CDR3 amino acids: CASSQVFLTEYPTDTQYF. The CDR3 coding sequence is TGTGCCAGCAGCCAAGTTTTTTTGACAGAGTACCCCACAGATACGCAGTATTTT.

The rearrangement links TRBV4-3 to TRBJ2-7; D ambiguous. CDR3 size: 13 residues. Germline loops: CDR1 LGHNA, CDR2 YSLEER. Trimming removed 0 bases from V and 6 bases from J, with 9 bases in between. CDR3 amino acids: CASSQEWNAEQYF. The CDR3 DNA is TGCGCCAGCAGCCAAGAGTGGAACGCCGAGCAGTACTTC.

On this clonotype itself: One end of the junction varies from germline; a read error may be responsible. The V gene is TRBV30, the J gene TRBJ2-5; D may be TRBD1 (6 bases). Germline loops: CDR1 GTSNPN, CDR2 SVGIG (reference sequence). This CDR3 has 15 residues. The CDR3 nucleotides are TGCGCCTGGAGTGTAGTACAGGGCCGTCAAGAGACCCAGTACTTC. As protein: CAWSVVQGRQETQYF.

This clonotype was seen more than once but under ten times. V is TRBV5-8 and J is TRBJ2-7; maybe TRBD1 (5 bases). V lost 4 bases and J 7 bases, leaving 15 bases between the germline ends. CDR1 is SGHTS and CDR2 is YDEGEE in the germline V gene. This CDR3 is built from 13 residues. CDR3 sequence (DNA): TGTGCCAGCAGCCGCACACAGGTCGGGGAGCAGTACTTC. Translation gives CASSRTQVGEQYF.

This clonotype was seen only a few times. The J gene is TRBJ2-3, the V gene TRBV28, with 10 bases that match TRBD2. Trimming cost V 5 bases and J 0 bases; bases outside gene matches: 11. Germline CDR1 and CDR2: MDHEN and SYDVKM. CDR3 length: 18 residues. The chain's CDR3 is CASSPYRTSGHSTDTQYF. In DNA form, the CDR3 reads TGTGCCAGCAGTCCTTACCGGACTAGCGGCCACAGCACAGATACGCAGTATTTT.

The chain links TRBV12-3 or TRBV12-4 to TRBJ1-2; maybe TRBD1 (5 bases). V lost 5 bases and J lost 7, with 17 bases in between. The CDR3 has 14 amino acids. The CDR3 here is CASSTTAWGSGYTF. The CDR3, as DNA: TGTGCCAGCAGTACGACAGCATGGGGGTCTGGCTACACCTTC.

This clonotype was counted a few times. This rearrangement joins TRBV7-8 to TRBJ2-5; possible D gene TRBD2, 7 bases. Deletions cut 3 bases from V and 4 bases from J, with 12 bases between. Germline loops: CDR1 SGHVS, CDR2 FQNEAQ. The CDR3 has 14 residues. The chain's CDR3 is CASSLRGPIETQYF. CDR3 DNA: TGTGCCAGCAGCTTGCGGGGGCCCATAGAGACCCAGTACTTC.

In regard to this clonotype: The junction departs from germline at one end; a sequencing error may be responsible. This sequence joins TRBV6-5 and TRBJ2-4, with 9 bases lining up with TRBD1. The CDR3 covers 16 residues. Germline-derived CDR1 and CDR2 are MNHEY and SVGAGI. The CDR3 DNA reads TGTGCCGGCAGTTACACAGGGGGCGCGGGCAAAAACATTCAGTACTTC. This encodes CAGSYTGGAGKNIQYF.

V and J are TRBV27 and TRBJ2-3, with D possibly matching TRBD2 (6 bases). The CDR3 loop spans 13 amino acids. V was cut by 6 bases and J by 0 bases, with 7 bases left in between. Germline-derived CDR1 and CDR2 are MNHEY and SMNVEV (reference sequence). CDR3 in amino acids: CASRSGSTDTQYF. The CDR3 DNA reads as TGTGCCAGCAGGAGCGGGAGCACAGATACGCAGTATTTT.

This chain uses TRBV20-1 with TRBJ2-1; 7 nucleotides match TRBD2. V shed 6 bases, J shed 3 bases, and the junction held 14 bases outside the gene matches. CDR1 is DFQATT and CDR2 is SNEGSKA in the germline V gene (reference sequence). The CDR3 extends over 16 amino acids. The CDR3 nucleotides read TGCAGTGCCTTGGAGGTCCCTAGCGGCCGCTACAATGAGCAGTTCTTC. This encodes CSALEVPSGRYNEQFF.

CDR3 protein: CSARDHETQYF. CDR3 bases: TGCAGTGCTAGAGATCATGAGACCCAGTACTTC. The gene calls are TRBV20-1 and TRBJ2-5; D gene uncertain. CDR3 length equals 11 residues. Germline V CDR1 and CDR2: DFQATT, SNEGSKA (reference sequence). V lost 0 bases to trimming and J lost 5 bases, with 4 bases between them.

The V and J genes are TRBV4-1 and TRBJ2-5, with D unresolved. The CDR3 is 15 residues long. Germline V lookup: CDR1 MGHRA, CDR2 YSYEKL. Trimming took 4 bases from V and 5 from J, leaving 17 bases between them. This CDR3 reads CASSLLGGGSETQYF. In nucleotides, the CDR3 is TGCGCCAGCAGCCTCCTCGGCGGCGGATCCGAGACCCAGTACTTC.

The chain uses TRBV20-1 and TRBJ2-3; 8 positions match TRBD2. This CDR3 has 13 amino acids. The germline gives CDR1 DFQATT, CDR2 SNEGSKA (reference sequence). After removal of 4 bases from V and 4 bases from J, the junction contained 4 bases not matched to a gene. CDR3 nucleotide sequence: TGCAGTGCTAACCGGGGGGGCGCAGATACGCAGTATTTT. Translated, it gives CSANRGGADTQYF.

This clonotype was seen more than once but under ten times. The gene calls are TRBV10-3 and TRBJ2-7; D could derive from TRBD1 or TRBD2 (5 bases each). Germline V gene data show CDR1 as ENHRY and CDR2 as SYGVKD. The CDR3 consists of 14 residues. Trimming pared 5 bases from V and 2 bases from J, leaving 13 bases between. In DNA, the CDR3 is TGTGCCATCAGTCCAGGGAGACCTCCCTACGAGCAGTACTTC. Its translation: CAISPGRPPYEQYF.

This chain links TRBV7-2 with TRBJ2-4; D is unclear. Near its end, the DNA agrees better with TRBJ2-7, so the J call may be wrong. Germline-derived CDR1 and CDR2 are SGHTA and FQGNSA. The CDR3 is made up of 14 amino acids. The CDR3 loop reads CASTSRGRVYEQYF. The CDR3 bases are TGTGCCAGCACCTCCCGAGGACGAGTTTACGAGCAGTACTTC.

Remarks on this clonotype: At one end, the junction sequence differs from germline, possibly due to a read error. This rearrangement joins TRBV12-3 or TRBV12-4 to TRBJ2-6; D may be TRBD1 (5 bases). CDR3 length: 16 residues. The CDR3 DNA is TGTGCCAGCAGTTTGGACACTTTCTCTGGGACCAACGTCCTGACTTTC. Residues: CASSLDTFSGTNVLTF.

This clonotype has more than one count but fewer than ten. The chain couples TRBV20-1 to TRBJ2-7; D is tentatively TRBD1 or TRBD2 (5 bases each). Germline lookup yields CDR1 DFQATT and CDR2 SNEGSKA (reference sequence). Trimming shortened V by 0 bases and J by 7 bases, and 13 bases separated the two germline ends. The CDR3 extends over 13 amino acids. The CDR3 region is CSAREEGSGEQYF. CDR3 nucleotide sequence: TGCAGTGCTAGAGAAGAGGGGTCGGGGGAGCAGTACTTC.

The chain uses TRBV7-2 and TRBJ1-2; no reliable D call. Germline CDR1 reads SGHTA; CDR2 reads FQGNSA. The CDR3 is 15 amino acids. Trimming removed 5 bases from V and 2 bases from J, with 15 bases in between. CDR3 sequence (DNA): TGTGCCAGCAGCCCCCAGACCCCAGGAAACTATGGCTACACCTTC. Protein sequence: CASSPQTPGNYGYTF.

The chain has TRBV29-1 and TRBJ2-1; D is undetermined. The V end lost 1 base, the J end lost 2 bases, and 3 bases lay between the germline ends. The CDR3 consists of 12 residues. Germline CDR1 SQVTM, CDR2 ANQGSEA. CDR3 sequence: CSVEVAYNEQFF. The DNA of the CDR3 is TGCAGCGTTGAAGTGGCCTACAATGAGCAGTTCTTC.

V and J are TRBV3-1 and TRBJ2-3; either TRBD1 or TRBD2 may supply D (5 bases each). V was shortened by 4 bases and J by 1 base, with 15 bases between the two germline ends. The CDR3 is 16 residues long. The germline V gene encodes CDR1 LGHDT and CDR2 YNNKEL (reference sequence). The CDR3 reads CASSLKGISGTDTQYF. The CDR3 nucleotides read TGTGCCAGCAGCCTAAAGGGGATTAGCGGCACAGATACGCAGTATTTT.

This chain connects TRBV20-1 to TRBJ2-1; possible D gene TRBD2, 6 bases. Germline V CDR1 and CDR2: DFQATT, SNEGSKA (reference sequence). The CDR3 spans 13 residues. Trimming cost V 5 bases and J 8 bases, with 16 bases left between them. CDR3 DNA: TGCAGTGCTCCGATCGGGAGCCTCGATGAGCAGTTCTTC. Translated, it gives CSAPIGSLDEQFF.

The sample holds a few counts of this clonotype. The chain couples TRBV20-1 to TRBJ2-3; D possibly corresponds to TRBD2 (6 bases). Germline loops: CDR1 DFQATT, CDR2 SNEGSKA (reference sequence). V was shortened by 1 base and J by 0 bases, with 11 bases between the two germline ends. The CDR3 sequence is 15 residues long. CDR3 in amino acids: CSARVGGSSTDTQYF. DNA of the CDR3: TGCAGTGCTAGAGTTGGGGGGAGTAGCACAGATACGCAGTATTTT.

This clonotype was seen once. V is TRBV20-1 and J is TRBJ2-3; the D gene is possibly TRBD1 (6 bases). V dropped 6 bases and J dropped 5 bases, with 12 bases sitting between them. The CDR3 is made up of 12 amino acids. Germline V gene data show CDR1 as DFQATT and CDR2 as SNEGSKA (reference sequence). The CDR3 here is CSAETGIDTQYF. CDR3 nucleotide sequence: TGCAGTGCCGAAACAGGGATAGATACGCAGTATTTT.

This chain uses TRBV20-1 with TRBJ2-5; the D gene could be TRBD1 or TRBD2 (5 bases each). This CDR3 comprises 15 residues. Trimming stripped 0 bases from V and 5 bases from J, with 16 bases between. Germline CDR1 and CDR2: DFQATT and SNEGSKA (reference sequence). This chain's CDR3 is CSARESGTPGETQYF. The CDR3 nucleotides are TGCAGTGCTAGAGAATCCGGGACCCCTGGGGAGACCCAGTACTTC.

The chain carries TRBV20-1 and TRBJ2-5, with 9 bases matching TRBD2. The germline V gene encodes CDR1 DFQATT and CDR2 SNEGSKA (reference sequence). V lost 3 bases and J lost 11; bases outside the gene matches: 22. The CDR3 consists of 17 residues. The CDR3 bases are TGCAGTGCTAGTTACCCTCGGGAGCGGGGGGTTGTCAATGAACAGTACTTC. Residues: CSASYPRERGVVNEQYF.